The 4 T cell receptor beta chains in this list originate from one sample, sequenced in a study of blood T cells in healthy people across ages. Primed by a sample-barcoded 5' primer and a J-beta primer mix, a second PCR proceeded for 7 to 11 cycles. MiXCR, run by TCRdb on the 5' RACE reads, gives a single entry per CDR3 protein. This table has around 940,000 distinct CDR3 sequences, just over 50% appearing once. The sequenced material came from blood. The receptor set was obtained from a woman between 55 and 75 years old in good health.

This clonotype has only a few counts. The chain is built from TRBV7-8 and TRBJ2-1; 8 bases are shared with TRBD2. V lost 5 bases and J lost 3; bases outside the gene matches: 12. Germline V gene data show CDR1 as SGHVS and CDR2 as FQNEAQ. The CDR3 is 17 amino acids. The CDR3 region has the DNA TGTGCCAGCAGCCCTACAAAAACTAGCGGCCTCTACAATGAGCAGTTCTTC. Its translation is CASSPTKTSGLYNEQFF.

This clonotype was recorded many times. This chain uses TRBV7-2 with TRBJ2-3; D is undetermined. The germline V gene encodes CDR1 SGHTA and CDR2 FQGNSA. The V end lost 1 base, the J end lost 3 bases, and 8 bases lay between the germline ends. The length of the CDR3 is 14 residues. The CDR3 loop reads CASSLGPGTDTQYF. CDR3 DNA: TGTGCCAGCAGCTTAGGCCCGGGTACAGATACGCAGTATTTT.

The chain joins TRBV4-1 to TRBJ1-1, with D perhaps TRBD1 (5 bases). Per germline, CDR1 MGHRA and CDR2 YSYEKL. This CDR3 is built from 15 residues. V was pared by 1 base and J by 5 bases, with 14 bases between. The CDR3 sequence: CASSQVYGGGTEAFF. CDR3 coding DNA: TGCGCCAGCAGCCAAGTTTATGGGGGGGGGACTGAAGCTTTCTTT.

V usage is TRBV4-3 and J usage is TRBJ2-6; possibly TRBD1 for D (6 bases). CDR3 length equals 16 residues. Germline CDR1 and CDR2: LGHNA and YSLEER. Deletions cut 1 base from V and 2 bases from J, with 9 bases between. The CDR3 DNA sequence: TGCGCCAGCAGCCAAGGTAACAGGGCTGGGGCCAACGTCCTGACTTTC. Its translation: CASSQGNRAGANVLTF.